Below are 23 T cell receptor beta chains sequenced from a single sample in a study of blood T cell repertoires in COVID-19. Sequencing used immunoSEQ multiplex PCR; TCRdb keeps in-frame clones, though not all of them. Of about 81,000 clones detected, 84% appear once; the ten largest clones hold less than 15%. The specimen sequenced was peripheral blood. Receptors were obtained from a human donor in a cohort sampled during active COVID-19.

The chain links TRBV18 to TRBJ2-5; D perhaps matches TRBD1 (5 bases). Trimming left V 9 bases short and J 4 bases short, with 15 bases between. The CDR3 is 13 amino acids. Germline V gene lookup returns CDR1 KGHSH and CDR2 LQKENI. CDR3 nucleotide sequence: TGTGCCAGTGGGGCGGCCCCGGGAGAGACCCAGTACTTC. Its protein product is CASGAAPGETQYF.

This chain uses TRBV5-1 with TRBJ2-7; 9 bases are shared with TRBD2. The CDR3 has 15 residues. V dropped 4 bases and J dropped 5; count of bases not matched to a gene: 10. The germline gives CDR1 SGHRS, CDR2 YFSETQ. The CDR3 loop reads CASSSSGGGLDEQYF. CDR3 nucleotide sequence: TGCGCCAGCAGCAGTAGCGGGGGAGGACTGGACGAGCAGTACTTC.

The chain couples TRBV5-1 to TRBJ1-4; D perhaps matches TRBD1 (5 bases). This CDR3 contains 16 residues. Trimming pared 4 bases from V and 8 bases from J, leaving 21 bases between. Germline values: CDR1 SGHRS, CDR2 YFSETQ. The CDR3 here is CASSPRGGVSGEKLFF. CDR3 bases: TGCGCCAGCAGCCCCCGGGGGGGAGTGTCAGGAGAAAAACTGTTTTTT.

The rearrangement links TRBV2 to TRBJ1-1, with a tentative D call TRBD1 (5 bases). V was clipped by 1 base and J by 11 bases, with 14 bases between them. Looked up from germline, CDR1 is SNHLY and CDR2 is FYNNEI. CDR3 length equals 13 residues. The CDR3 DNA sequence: TGTGCCAGCAGTGAAGAACTCCGCCGACAGGCTTTCTTT. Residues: CASSEELRRQAFF. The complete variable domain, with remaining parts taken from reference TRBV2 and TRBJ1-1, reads EPEVTQTPSHQVTQMGQEVILRCVPISNHLYFYWYRQILGQKVEFLVSFYNNEISEKSEIFDDQFSVERPDGSNFTLKIRSTKLEDSAMYFCASSEELRRQAFFGQGTRLTVV.

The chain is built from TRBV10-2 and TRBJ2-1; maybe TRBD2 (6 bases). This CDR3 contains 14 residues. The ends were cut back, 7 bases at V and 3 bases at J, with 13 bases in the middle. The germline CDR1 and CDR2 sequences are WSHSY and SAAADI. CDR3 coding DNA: TGCGCCAGCACTCCGGGACTTGTCTACAATGAGCAGTTCTTC. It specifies CASTPGLVYNEQFF.

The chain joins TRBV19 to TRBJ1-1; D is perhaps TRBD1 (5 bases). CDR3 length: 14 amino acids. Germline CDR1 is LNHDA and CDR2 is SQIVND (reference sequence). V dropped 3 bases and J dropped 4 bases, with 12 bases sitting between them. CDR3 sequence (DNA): TGTGCCAGTAGTATTTCCAGGGCGGCCACTGAAGCTTTCTTT. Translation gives CASSISRAATEAFF.

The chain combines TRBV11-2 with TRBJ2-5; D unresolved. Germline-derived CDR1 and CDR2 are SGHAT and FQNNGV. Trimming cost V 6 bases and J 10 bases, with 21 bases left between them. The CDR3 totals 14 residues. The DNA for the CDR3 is TGTGCCAGCAGGTCTTCCCCTACCTATGGGCTCCAGTACTTC. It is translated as CASRSSPTYGLQYF.

As DNA, the CDR3 is TGCACCAGCAGCCATAGGGACAGCCAGGGCAATCAGCCCCAGCATTTT. Residues: CTSSHRDSQGNQPQHF. The chain combines TRBV1 with TRBJ1-5; the tabulated D call, TRBD1, remains unverified against the DNA. TRBV1 represents a pseudogene. This CDR3 comprises 16 residues.

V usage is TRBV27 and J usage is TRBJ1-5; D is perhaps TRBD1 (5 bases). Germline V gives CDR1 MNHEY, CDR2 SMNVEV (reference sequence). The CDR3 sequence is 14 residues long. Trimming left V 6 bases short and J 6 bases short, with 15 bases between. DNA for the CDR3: TGTGCCAGCAGATCCGGGACTAGAGGTCAGCCCCAGCATTTT. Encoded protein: CASRSGTRGQPQHF.

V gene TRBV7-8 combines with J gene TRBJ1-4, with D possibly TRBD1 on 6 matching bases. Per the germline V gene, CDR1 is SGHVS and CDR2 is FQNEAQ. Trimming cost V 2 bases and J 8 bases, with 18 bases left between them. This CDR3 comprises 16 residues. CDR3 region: CASSLPLGGRGEKLFF. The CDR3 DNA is TGTGCCAGCAGCTTACCGCTCGGGGGGCGTGGAGAAAAACTGTTTTTT.

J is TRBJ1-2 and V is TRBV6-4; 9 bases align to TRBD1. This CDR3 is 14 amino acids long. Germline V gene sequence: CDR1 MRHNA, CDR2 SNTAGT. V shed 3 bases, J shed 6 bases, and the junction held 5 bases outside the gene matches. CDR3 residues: CASSDTGGKNGYTF. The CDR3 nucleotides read TGTGCCAGCAGTGATACAGGGGGCAAGAATGGCTACACCTTC.

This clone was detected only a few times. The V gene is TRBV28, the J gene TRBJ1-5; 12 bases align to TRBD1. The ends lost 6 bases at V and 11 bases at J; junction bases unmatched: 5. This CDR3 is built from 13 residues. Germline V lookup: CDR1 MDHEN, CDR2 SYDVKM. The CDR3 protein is CASSRDRGLAQHF. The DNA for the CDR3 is TGTGCCAGCAGCCGGGACAGGGGGCTCGCCCAGCATTTT.

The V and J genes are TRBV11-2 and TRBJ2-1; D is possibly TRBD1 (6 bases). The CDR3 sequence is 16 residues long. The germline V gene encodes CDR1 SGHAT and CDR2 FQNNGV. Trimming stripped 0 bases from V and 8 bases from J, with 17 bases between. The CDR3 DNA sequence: TGTGCCAGCAGCTTAGATAAGACAGGTGACCTGGATGAGCAGTTCTTC. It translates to CASSLDKTGDLDEQFF.

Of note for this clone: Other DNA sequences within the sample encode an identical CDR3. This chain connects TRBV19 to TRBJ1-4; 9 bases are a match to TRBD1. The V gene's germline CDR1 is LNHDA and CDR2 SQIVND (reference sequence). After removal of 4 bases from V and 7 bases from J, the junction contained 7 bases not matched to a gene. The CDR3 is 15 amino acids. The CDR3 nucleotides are TGTGCCAGTAGTACTAGAACAGGGGGCGGTGAAAAACTGTTTTTT. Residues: CASSTRTGGGEKLFF.

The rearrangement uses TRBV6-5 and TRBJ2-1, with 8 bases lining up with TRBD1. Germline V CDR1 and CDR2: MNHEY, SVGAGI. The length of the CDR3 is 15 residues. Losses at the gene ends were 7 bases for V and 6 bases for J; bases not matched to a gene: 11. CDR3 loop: CASNEQDRVFNEQFF. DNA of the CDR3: TGTGCCAGCAACGAACAGGACAGGGTGTTCAATGAGCAGTTCTTC.

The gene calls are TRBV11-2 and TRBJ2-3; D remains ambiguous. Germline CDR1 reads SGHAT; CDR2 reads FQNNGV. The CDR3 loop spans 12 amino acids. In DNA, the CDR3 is TGTGCTAGCCTTCCAGGCACAGATACGCAGTATTTT. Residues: CASLPGTDTQYF.

CDR3 in DNA: TGTGCCAGCAGCAAACGATCGGGGTACGAGCAGTACTTC. Translating it yields CASSKRSGYEQYF. This rearrangement joins TRBV21-1 to TRBJ2-7; the table's D gene call, TRBD2, was not cross checked with the DNA. TRBV21-1 constitutes a pseudogene. This CDR3 is built from 13 residues.

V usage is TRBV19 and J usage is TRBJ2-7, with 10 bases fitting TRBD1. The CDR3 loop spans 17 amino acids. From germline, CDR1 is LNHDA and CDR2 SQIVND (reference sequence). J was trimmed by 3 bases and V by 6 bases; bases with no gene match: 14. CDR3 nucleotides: TGTGCCAGTAGCAGAAGAATTAGGACAGGGGGATTCTACGAGCAGTACTTC. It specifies CASSRRIRTGGFYEQYF. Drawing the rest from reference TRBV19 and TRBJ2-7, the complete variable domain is DGGITQSPKYLFRKEGQNVTLSCEQNLNHDAMYWYRQDPGQGLRLIYYSQIVNDFQKGDIAEGYSVSREKKESFPLTVTSAQKNPTAFYLCASSRRIRTGGFYEQYFGPGTRLTVT.

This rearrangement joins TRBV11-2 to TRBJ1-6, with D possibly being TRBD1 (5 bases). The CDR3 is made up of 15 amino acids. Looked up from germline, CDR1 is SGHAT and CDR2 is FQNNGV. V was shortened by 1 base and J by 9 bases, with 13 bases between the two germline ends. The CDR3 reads CASSLGFRGISPLHF. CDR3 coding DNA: TGTGCCAGCAGCTTAGGATTTAGGGGAATTTCACCCCTCCACTTT. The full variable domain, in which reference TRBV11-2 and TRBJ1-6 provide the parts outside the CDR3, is EAGVAQSPRYKIIEKRQSVAFWCNPISGHATLYWYQQILGQGPKLLIQFQNNGVVDDSQLPKDRFSAERLKGVDSTLKIQPAKLEDSAVYLCASSLGFRGISPLHFGNGTRLTVT.

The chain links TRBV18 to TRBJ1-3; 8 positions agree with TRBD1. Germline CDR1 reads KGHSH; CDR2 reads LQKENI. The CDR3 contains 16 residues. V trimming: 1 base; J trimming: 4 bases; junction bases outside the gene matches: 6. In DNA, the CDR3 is TGTGCCAGCTCACCACGGCAGGGGGCCTCAGGAAACACCATATATTTT. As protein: CASSPRQGASGNTIYF.

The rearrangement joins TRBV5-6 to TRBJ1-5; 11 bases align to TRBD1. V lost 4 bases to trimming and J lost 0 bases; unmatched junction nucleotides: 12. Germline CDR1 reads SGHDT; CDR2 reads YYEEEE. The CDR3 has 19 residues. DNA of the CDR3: TGTGCCAGCAGCCTGTTTGGGACAGGGGGATTAAGTAGCAATCAGCCCCAGCATTTT. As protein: CASSLFGTGGLSSNQPQHF.

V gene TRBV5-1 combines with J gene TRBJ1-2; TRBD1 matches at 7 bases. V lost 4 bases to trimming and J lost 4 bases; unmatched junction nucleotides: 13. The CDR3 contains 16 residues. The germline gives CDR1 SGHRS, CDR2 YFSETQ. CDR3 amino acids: CASSQGTASSPYGYTF. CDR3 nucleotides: TGCGCCAGCAGCCAGGGGACAGCCTCATCGCCCTATGGCTACACCTTC.

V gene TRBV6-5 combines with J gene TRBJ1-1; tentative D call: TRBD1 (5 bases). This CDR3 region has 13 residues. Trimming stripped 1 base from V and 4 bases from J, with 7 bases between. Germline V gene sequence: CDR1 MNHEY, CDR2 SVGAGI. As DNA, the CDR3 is TGTGCCAGCAGTTACTGGGGGGGCACTGAAGCTTTCTTT. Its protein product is CASSYWGGTEAFF.